The source of this T cell receptor (beta chain) is a study of neoadjuvant nivolumab and ipilimumab in lung cancer. The study's findings and limits: Compared with tumor-adjacent uninvolved lung, resected tumors showed greater richness and clonality. Higher pretherapy blood TCR richness went with higher resected-tumor richness.

To note about this clone: No antigen is known for it.

CDR3 length: 14 residues. Germline CDR1 reads SGHVS; CDR2 reads FQNEAQ. Trimming cost V 7 bases and J 2 bases, with 12 bases left between them. Assay used: immunoSEQ multiplex PCR; TCRdb lists only in-frame clones, some missing. Of 15,000 to 20,000 clones listed, about 77% were seen once; the top ten hold around 7%. This chain uses TRBV7-8 with TRBJ1-5; a possible D gene is TRBD1 (6 bases). Sequencing used tumor tissue, obtained after neoadjuvant nivolumab, alone or with ipilimumab, at or shortly before surgery. The clonotype was recovered from an adult with non-small cell lung cancer. CDR3 bases: TGTGCCAGCACCCCAGGGGAGGGCAATCAGCCCCAGCATTTT. It is translated as CASTPGEGNQPQHF.